The entry that follows covers one T cell receptor beta chain sequence. Seattle enrolled patients during active infection and tracked them longitudinally. How the authors handled the data: Using reference gene primer amplification, nucleated cell counts were estimated. The table came from immunoSEQ multiplex PCR; TCRdb's copy has only in-frame clones and leaves some out. That table furnishes V, J and clone size, whereas the DNA furnished D and trimming. The profile shows 150,000 to 200,000 clones, 80% to 90% of them singletons. Germline V gene sequence: CDR1 SNHLY, CDR2 FYNNEI. V dropped 6 bases and J dropped 2 bases, with 7 bases sitting between them. CDR3 length equals 12 residues. The data originate from a study of blood T cell repertoires in COVID-19. In the study overall: Samples came from the United States, Italy and Spain, spanning acute and convalescent COVID-19. In each case, the material was cDNA or gDNA derived from T cells, B-cell-depleted T cells, or PBMCs.

This chain connects TRBV2 to TRBJ1-1, with D hard to call. The sequence was collected from a woman aged 50 to 60 with COVID-19, enrolled during active disease. Sequencing was done on a sample of peripheral blood. The CDR3 nucleotides are TGTGCCAGCAGCATCACTAACACTGAAGCTTTCTTT. This translates into CASSITNTEAFF.